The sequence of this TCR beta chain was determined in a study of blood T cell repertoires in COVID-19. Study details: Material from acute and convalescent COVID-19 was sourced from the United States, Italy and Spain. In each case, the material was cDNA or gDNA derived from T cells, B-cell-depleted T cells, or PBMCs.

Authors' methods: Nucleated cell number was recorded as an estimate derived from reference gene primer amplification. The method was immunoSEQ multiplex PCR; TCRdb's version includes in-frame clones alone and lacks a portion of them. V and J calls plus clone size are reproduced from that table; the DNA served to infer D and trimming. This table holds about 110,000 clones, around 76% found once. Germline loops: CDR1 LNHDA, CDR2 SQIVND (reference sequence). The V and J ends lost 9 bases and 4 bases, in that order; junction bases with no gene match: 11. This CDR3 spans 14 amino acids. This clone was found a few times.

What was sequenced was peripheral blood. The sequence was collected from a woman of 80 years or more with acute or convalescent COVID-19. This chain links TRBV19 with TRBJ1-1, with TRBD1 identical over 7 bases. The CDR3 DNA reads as TGTGCCAGCCAAACGAGGGGGCAGAGCACTGAAGCTTTCTTT. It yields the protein CASQTRGQSTEAFF.